These T cell receptor beta chains were read from a single sample in a study of tumor and adjacent non-tumor tissue in lung cancer. TCRdb independently ran MiXCR on the multiplex PCR reads; one entry per CDR3 protein. Of roughly 200,000 distinct CDR3 sequences in the sample, around 71% were seen once. The source material was lung tumor tissue. The receptors derive from a man aged 55 to 69 with non-small cell lung cancer. Both conserved end residues are part of each CDR3. The D gene is left open where the match is weak. Clone size is not always given. Where it is, it says once, few, many or a class for expanded clones.

d_call	v_call	clone_size	j_call	cdr3_nt	cdr3_aa
TRBD2	TRBV20-1	few	TRBJ2-3	TGCAGTGCTAGCCTTCCGGGGCTAGCGGGAGTTGCGCAGTATTTT	CSASLPGLAGVAQYF
-	TRBV6-5	-	TRBJ2-1	TGTGCCAGCAGTGACTCTCGGGGCTTATCGAATGAGCAGTTCTTC	CASSDSRGLSNEQFF
TRBD1	TRBV11-3	medium-sized	TRBJ1-1	TGTGCCAGCAGCTTAGGCCAGGGGGGAGGAACTGAAGCTTTCTTT	CASSLGQGGGTEAFF
-	TRBV29-1	many	TRBJ2-1	TGCAGCGGTTCTGGGACGGTGGAGGACAATGAGCAGTTCTTC	CSGSGTVEDNEQFF
-	TRBV21-1	-	TRBJ2-7	TGTGCCAGCAGCCAGAAGCGATGTCGCGAGCAGTACTTC	CASSQKRCREQYF
-	TRBV4-1	-	TRBJ2-5	TGCGCCAGCAGCCAAGCCTACCAGGGGACCCAGTACTTC	CASSQAYQGTQYF
-	TRBV6-1	-	TRBJ1-2	TGTGTCAGCATTATGACAGGTGACTATGGCTACACCTTC	CVSIMTGDYGYTF
TRBD2	TRBV20-1	-	TRBJ2-1	TGCAGTGCTAGTGGTAGCGGGGGGGCTTACTATGAGCAGTTCTTC	CSASGSGGAYYEQFF
-	TRBV11-2	-	TRBJ2-5	TGTGCCACCAGCTCCACAATGGGGGGACCAAAGGAGATCCAGTACTTC	CATSSTMGGPKEIQYF
-	TRBV11-2	few	TRBJ2-1	TGTGCCAGCGCCGTGGGCCGGGCGATGAGCTCCTACAATGAGCAGTTCTTC	CASAVGRAMSSYNEQFF
-	TRBV6-1	-	TRBJ1-4	TGTGTCAGCAGTGTTGATTGGCGGACAGTAGTGGGGAAACTGTTTTTT	CVSSVDWRTVVGKLFF
-	TRBV11-2	-	TRBJ2-1	TGTGCCAGTAGCCCACAGTCTAGGAGCTCCTACTATGAGCAGTTCTTC	CASSPQSRSSYYEQFF
-	TRBV28	-	TRBJ1-1	TGTGCCAGCAATCTGGGGGGGCAATTGGATGCCTTCTTT	CASNLGGQLDAFF
TRBD1	TRBV6-1	-	TRBJ1-5	TGTGCCAGCAGCCGGATGGGACAGGACAATCAGCCCCAGAATTTT	CASSRMGQDNQPQNF
-	TRBV20-1	-	TRBJ1-6	TGCAGTGTTAGAGATCCCACGAGCTCTTATAATTCACCCCTCCACTTT	CSVRDPTSSYNSPLHF
TRBD2	TRBV20-1	many	TRBJ2-1	TGCAGTGCTATCGGACTAGCGGGGGCCGGGAGGAATGAGCAGTTCTTC	CSAIGLAGAGRNEQFF
-	TRBV11-3	many	TRBJ1-3	TGTGCCAGCAGCCTTGGGGGTTCTGGAAACACCATATATTTT	CASSLGGSGNTIYF
-	TRBV20-1	-	TRBJ2-5	TGCAGTGATAGTAATCTAGTCGTGGAGACCCAGTACTTC	CSDSNLVVETQYF
TRBD2	TRBV20-1	many	TRBJ2-1	TGCAGTGCTACGCCGGGGGGCTCCTACAATGAGCAGTTCTTC	CSATPGGSYNEQFF
-	TRBV5-1	few	TRBJ2-3	TGCGCCAGCAGCTTGGCGGCCGGGGGGCCGAGCACAGATACGCAGTATTTT	CASSLAAGGPSTDTQYF
-	TRBV20-1	many	TRBJ1-5	TGCAGTGCTAGGGCGGGAGGGGGTTATAGCAATCAGCCCCAGCATTTT	CSARAGGGYSNQPQHF
TRBD2	TRBV6-2/TRBV6-3	many	TRBJ2-1	TGTGCCAGCAGTCCGAGACTAGCGGGAGATCAGCAGTTCTTC	CASSPRLAGDQQFF
TRBD1	TRBV11-3	-	TRBJ1-4	TGTGCCAGCATCCCATCTGGACAGGGGATCACTAATGAAAAACTGTTTTTT	CASIPSGQGITNEKLFF
-	TRBV20-1	-	TRBJ1-1	TGCAGTCCTAGAGAACTCAGACAGAAACTTGAAGCTTTCTTT	CSPRELRQKLEAFF
-	TRBV5-1	-	TRBJ1-6	TGCGCCAGCAGCTTGTCCCCAGAGTCACCCTTCCACTTT	CASSLSPESPFHF
-	TRBV11-3	-	TRBJ1-1	TGTGCCAGCAGCATAGGCTCGATCCCTAGGACTTTCTTT	CASSIGSIPRTFF
TRBD1	TRBV6-6	-	TRBJ2-1	TGTGCCAGCAGTTACCAGGGACAGAGCAATGAGCAATCCTTC	CASSYQGQSNEQSF
TRBD1	TRBV20-1	-	TRBJ1-1	TGCAGTGCTAGAGATCTAAGGACAGGGACTCAAGCCTTCTTT	CSARDLRTGTQAFF
-	TRBV20-1	few	TRBJ1-6	TGCAGTGTCCGGACAGACCAAACCAGTTATAATTCACCCCTCCACTTT	CSVRTDQTSYNSPLHF
-	TRBV28	once	TRBJ1-1	TGTGCCAGCAGTTTATGGCTCTTGTATACTGAAGCTTTCTTT	CASSLWLLYTEAFF
-	TRBV20-1	once	TRBJ1-6	TGCAGTGCTAGAAAGTTCACAGGGAAAGATTCACCCCTCCACTTT	CSARKFTGKDSPLHF
TRBD2	TRBV6-1	many	TRBJ2-7	TGTGCCAGCAGTGGACTAGCGGGGGGTTACGAGCAGTACTTC	CASSGLAGGYEQYF
TRBD1	TRBV12-3/TRBV12-4	many	TRBJ1-1	TGTGCCAGCAGTATGGGACAGGGGCTATTGAACACTGAAGCTTTCTTT	CASSMGQGLLNTEAFF
-	TRBV4-2	-	TRBJ2-7	TGTGCCAGCAACCAAGAGTACAGGGCCGTCCCAACCTACGAGCAGTACTTC	CASNQEYRAVPTYEQYF
TRBD1	TRBV29-1	many	TRBJ2-1	TGCAGCGTTGGTGAGGGGGCGGGTTTTTACAATGAGCAGTTCTTC	CSVGEGAGFYNEQFF
-	TRBV4-1	few	TRBJ1-2	TGCGCCAGCAGGGACCCTGGAGGGATACATGGCTACACCTTC	CASRDPGGIHGYTF
TRBD1	TRBV20-1	few	TRBJ1-5	TGCTGTGCTAGAGCTAGGACAGGACATAGCAATCAGCCCCAGCATTTT	CCARARTGHSNQPQHF
-	TRBV29-1	-	TRBJ2-6	TGCAGCGTCGAGGGTATCTCTGGGGCCAACGTCCTGATTTTC	CSVEGISGANVLIF
-	TRBV20-1	-	TRBJ2-7	TGCAGTGCCCCAACGGGCGCTAAAGTCTACGAGCAGGACTTC	CSAPTGAKVYEQDF
-	TRBV12-3/TRBV12-4	-	TRBJ1-6	TGTGCCAGCAGATTGGGTAGCCCCTATAATTCACCCCTCCACTTT	CASRLGSPYNSPLHF
-	TRBV29-1	-	TRBJ1-1	TGCATCGTTGAAAGTGGATACACTGAAGCTTTCTTT	CIVESGYTEAFF
-	TRBV29-1	-	TRBJ2-1	TGCAGCGGGTGGTCCTACAATGAGCAGTTCTTC	CSGWSYNEQFF